Below are 25 T cell receptor beta chains sequenced from a single sample in a study of shared clonotypes between healthy human individuals. Sequenced by immunoSEQ multiplex PCR; TCRdb stores in-frame clones only, minus some. The sample carries 2 million to 2.5 million clones, 85% to 95% recorded once. Sample: naive CD4+ T cells from PBMCs. Stated subset: CD45RA+ positively selected. The receptors derive from a man between 18 and 35 years old in good health. Some clones in this sample may be carry-over from other donors' samples.

The chain employs TRBV7-2 and TRBJ2-1; D may be TRBD1 or TRBD2 (6 bases each). Germline V gene data show CDR1 as SGHTA and CDR2 as FQGNSA. The CDR3 length is 17 residues. Trimming took 3 bases from V and 0 from J, leaving 15 bases between them. CDR3: CASSFRGGGGSYNEQFF. The DNA of the CDR3 is TGTGCCAGCAGCTTCCGAGGAGGAGGGGGCTCCTACAATGAGCAGTTCTTC.

The V call is TRBV7-9, the J call TRBJ2-1; the match to TRBD2 covers 10 bases. CDR1 SEHNR and CDR2 FQNEAQ come from the germline V gene (reference sequence). The CDR3 loop spans 16 amino acids. Trimming removed 5 bases from V and 2 bases from J; junction bases left unmatched: 6. The DNA of the CDR3 is TGTGCCAGCAGCCAAGTAGCGGGAGGCCCCTACAATGAGCAGTTCTTC. Translation gives CASSQVAGGPYNEQFF. The full variable domain, its missing parts supplied by reference TRBV7-9 and TRBJ2-1, is DTGVSQNPRHKITKRGQNVTFRCDPISEHNRLYWYRQTLGQGPEFLTYFQNEAQLEKSRLLSDRFSAERPKGSFSTLEIQRTEQGDSAMYLCASSQVAGGPYNEQFFGPGTRLTVL.

This chain joins TRBV5-5 and TRBJ2-1, with TRBD2 matching over 8 bases. Per germline, CDR1 SGHKS and CDR2 YYEKEE (reference sequence). V gave up 1 base and J gave up 2 bases; unmatched junction bases: 2. The length of the CDR3 is 15 residues. CDR3 coding DNA: TGTGCCAGCAGCTTGCGGGAGGGGACCTACAATGAGCAGTTCTTC. It translates to CASSLREGTYNEQFF.

This chain connects TRBV7-2 to TRBJ1-1; TRBD1 matches at 8 bases. Unmatched junction bases numbered 4, after V lost 5 bases and J lost 5 bases. CDR1 is SGHTA and CDR2 is FQGNSA in the germline V gene. The CDR3 extends over 13 amino acids. This CDR3 is CASSPHRGTEAFF. The CDR3 DNA is TGTGCCAGCAGCCCCCACAGGGGGACTGAAGCTTTCTTT.

The rearrangement joins TRBV5-4 to TRBJ2-1; 7 bases fit TRBD2. Per germline, CDR1 SGHNT and CDR2 YYREEE (reference sequence). This CDR3 is built from 15 residues. The ends lost 2 bases at V and 3 bases at J; junction bases unmatched: 5. The CDR3 bases are TGTGCCAGCAGCTTTAGCGGGTCTTACTACAATGAGCAGTTCTTC. It is translated as CASSFSGSYYNEQFF. Variable domain in full (rest from reference TRBV5-4 and TRBJ2-1): ETGVTQSPTHLIKTRGQQVTLRCSSQSGHNTVSWYQQALGQGPQFIFQYYREEENGRGNFPPRFSGLQFPNYSSELNVNALELDDSALYLCASSFSGSYYNEQFFGPGTRLTVL.

The chain combines TRBV6-5 with TRBJ2-3; TRBD2 agrees at 7 bases. CDR3 size: 15 residues. The trim removed 6 bases at V and 2 bases at J, leaving 8 bases unmatched. CDR1 MNHEY and CDR2 SVGAGI come from the germline V gene. This chain's CDR3 is CASRALAGLTDTQYF. DNA for the CDR3: TGTGCCAGCAGGGCTTTAGCGGGCCTCACAGATACGCAGTATTTT.

Turning to this clone: The identical CDR3 is also encoded by other nucleotide sequences in the sample. The chain links TRBV5-1 to TRBJ1-1; D ambiguous. V lost 4 bases and J lost 6, with 7 bases in between. The CDR3 sequence is 11 residues long. Germline V gives CDR1 SGHRS, CDR2 YFSETQ. CDR3 amino acids: CASSSDSEAFF. The DNA for the CDR3 is TGCGCCAGCAGCAGTGATTCTGAAGCTTTCTTT.

This clone was observed a few times. Other DNA variants within this sample encode the same CDR3. The chain recombines TRBV6-6 with TRBJ1-1, with D tentatively TRBD1 (5 bases). Looked up from germline, CDR1 is MNHNY and CDR2 is SVGAGI (reference sequence). The CDR3 spans 15 residues. The V gene lost 1 base and the J gene lost 1 base, with 10 bases spanning the gap. The CDR3 protein is CASSYLAGGNTEAFF. DNA of the CDR3: TGTGCCAGCAGTTACTTGGCTGGGGGGAACACTGAAGCTTTCTTT.

This chain connects TRBV6-1 to TRBJ2-3; 7 bases fit TRBD2. CDR3 size: 14 residues. V was pared by 6 bases and J by 0 bases, with 3 bases of the junction left unmatched. Looked up from germline, CDR1 is MNHNS and CDR2 is SASEGT. The DNA of the CDR3 is TGTGCCAGCAGACCAGCGGGAAGCACAGATACGCAGTATTTT. This sequence encodes CASRPAGSTDTQYF.

The rearrangement links TRBV5-1 to TRBJ2-3; the D is unclear. CDR1 and CDR2 (germline): SGHRS, YFSETQ. Trimming shortened V by 0 bases and J by 3 bases, and 8 bases separated the two germline ends. The CDR3 covers 14 residues. This CDR3 is CASSLGRETDTQYF. Written as DNA, the CDR3 is TGCGCCAGCAGCTTGGGGCGCGAGACAGATACGCAGTATTTT.

This chain links TRBV6-1 with TRBJ2-2, with 9 nucleotides matching TRBD2. The germline CDR1 and CDR2 sequences are MNHNS and SASEGT. V dropped 8 bases and J dropped 2; count of bases not matched to a gene: 6. The CDR3 has 15 residues. CDR3 sequence (DNA): TGTGCCAGCTTTAGCGGGAGCGATAACACCGGGGAGCTGTTTTTT. Its translation: CASFSGSDNTGELFF.

The chain is built from TRBV2 and TRBJ2-7, with 10 bases that match TRBD2. The CDR3 contains 14 residues. Germline assignment: CDR1 SNHLY and CDR2 FYNNEI. The ends lost 6 bases at V and 3 bases at J; junction bases unmatched: 5. CDR3 in amino acids: CASRVLAGSYEQYF. CDR3 in DNA: TGTGCCAGCAGAGTACTAGCGGGAAGCTACGAGCAGTACTTC.

V and J are TRBV7-9 and TRBJ2-1; D call uncertain. CDR1 is SEHNR and CDR2 is FQNEAQ in the germline V gene (reference sequence). The ends were cut back, 5 bases at V and 0 bases at J, with 14 bases in the middle. The length of the CDR3 is 16 residues. This CDR3 is CASSPGRVSSYNEQFF. In DNA, the CDR3 is TGTGCCAGCAGCCCCGGACGCGTGAGCTCCTACAATGAGCAGTTCTTC.

The V call is TRBV28, the J call TRBJ1-2, with D possibly matching TRBD1 (5 bases). This CDR3 spans 15 amino acids. The V end was cut by 2 bases, the J end by 4 bases, with 14 bases between. Germline values: CDR1 MDHEN, CDR2 SYDVKM. For the CDR3, the DNA is TGTGCCAGCAGTTTAGACGCCCCGGGGGGCTATGGCTACACCTTC. Amino acid sequence: CASSLDAPGGYGYTF.

The chain recombines TRBV4-2 with TRBJ1-4; maybe TRBD1 (6 bases). CDR3 length: 21 residues. From germline, CDR1 is LGHNA and CDR2 YNFKEQ. With 0 bases removed from V and 5 bases from J, the gap between germline ends came to 28 bases. The chain's CDR3 is CASSQEGTRQIEDRANEKLFF. The CDR3 bases are TGTGCCAGCAGCCAAGAGGGAACGAGACAGATCGAGGACAGAGCGAATGAAAAACTGTTTTTT.

J is TRBJ2-5 and V is TRBV10-1; 12 bases are a match to TRBD2. CDR1 and CDR2 (germline): WNHNN, SYGVQD (reference sequence). The V segment lost 5 bases and the J segment 5 bases; nucleotides outside the gene matches: 6. The CDR3 contains 15 residues. The CDR3 bases are TGCGCCAGCAGTCTACTAGCGGGAGGTCTGGAGACCCAGTACTTC. Amino acid sequence: CASSLLAGGLETQYF.

The gene calls are TRBV5-4 and TRBJ2-1; 7 bases are a match to TRBD1. J was trimmed by 7 bases and V by 4 bases; bases with no gene match: 11. This CDR3 comprises 15 residues. Germline-derived CDR1 and CDR2 are SGHNT and YYREEE (reference sequence). CDR3 sequence (DNA): TGTGCCAGCAGCCCAAGGGATCCGACAGGGAATGAGCAGTTCTTC. This gives the protein CASSPRDPTGNEQFF.

This chain links TRBV2 with TRBJ2-5, with D possibly TRBD2 on 7 matching bases. The V gene lost 0 bases and the J gene lost 7 bases, with 15 bases spanning the gap. CDR3 length equals 15 residues. Germline values: CDR1 SNHLY, CDR2 FYNNEI. CDR3: CASSEAGGRGATQYF. The CDR3 region has the DNA TGTGCCAGCAGTGAAGCGGGGGGGCGAGGCGCGACCCAGTACTTC.

The chain is built from TRBV28 and TRBJ1-5, with D unresolved. Germline V gives CDR1 MDHEN, CDR2 SYDVKM. CDR3 length: 12 residues. V was shortened by 10 bases and J by 7 bases, with 14 bases between the two germline ends. The CDR3, as DNA: TGTGCCACAGTCCCGAGCGGGCAGCCCCAGCATTTT. Translated, it gives CATVPSGQPQHF.

This clone occurred once. The chain combines TRBV18 with TRBJ2-5, with D tentatively TRBD1 (6 bases). The germline V gene encodes CDR1 KGHSH and CDR2 LQKENI. Trimming left V 0 bases short and J 5 bases short, with 16 bases between. There are 16 residues in the CDR3. CDR3 protein: CASSPPWVQGLETQYF. Here the CDR3 DNA reads TGTGCCAGCTCACCACCGTGGGTTCAGGGGTTGGAGACCCAGTACTTC. The complete variable domain, with remaining parts taken from reference TRBV18 and TRBJ2-5, reads NAGVMQNPRHLVRRRGQEARLRCSPMKGHSHVYWYRQLPEEGLKFMVYLQKENIIDESGMPKERFSAEFPKEGPSILRIQQVVRGDSAAYFCASSPPWVQGLETQYFGPGTRLLVL.

Only one count was recorded for this clone. This chain connects TRBV9 to TRBJ2-3, with 10 nucleotides matching TRBD1. With 4 bases clipped from V and 0 bases from J, the junction kept 8 bases outside the gene matches. The length of the CDR3 is 17 residues. Germline CDR1 reads SGDLS; CDR2 reads YYNGEE. The CDR3 sequence: CASSLRQGASSTDTQYF. CDR3 sequence (DNA): TGTGCCAGCAGCTTACGACAGGGGGCGTCGAGCACAGATACGCAGTATTTT.

Worth noting for this clone: The sample holds other DNA sequences that translate to the same CDR3. The rearrangement uses TRBV7-2 and TRBJ2-1; D ambiguous. The V and J ends lost 0 bases and 4 bases respectively, with 13 bases between them. The germline gives CDR1 SGHTA, CDR2 FQGNSA. CDR3 size: 16 residues. CDR3 sequence (DNA): TGTGCCAGCAGCTTAGCGGGGTTAGCTGGGTACAATGAGCAGTTCTTC. It specifies CASSLAGLAGYNEQFF.

The V gene is TRBV6-5, the J gene TRBJ1-1; unclear D gene. This CDR3 has 11 amino acids. From germline, CDR1 is MNHEY and CDR2 SVGAGI. The V end was cut by 5 bases, the J end by 8 bases, with 9 bases between. In DNA, the CDR3 is TGTGCCAGCAGTATGAAGGGCGAAGCTTTCTTT. As protein: CASSMKGEAFF.

This clone came up once. The sample has other DNA sequences that encode this CDR3 too. The CDR3 sequence is CAISESQSTDTQYF. DNA for the CDR3: TGTGCCATCAGTGAGTCACAGTCCACAGATACGCAGTATTTT. The J gene is TRBJ2-3, the V gene TRBV10-3; D gene uncertain. Germline CDR1 ENHRY, CDR2 SYGVKD. The CDR3 length is 14 residues. The V end lost 0 bases, the J end lost 2 bases, and 6 bases lay between the germline ends.

In this sample, this clone turned up a few times. This rearrangement joins TRBV7-2 to TRBJ1-1; D gene ambiguous. CDR3 length equals 13 residues. Germline V gives CDR1 SGHTA, CDR2 FQGNSA. The germline V and J ends were trimmed by 4 bases and 1 base, with 7 bases remaining between them. The CDR3, as DNA: TGTGCCAGCAGCTATTACACGAACACTGAAGCTTTCTTT. It yields the protein CASSYYTNTEAFF.